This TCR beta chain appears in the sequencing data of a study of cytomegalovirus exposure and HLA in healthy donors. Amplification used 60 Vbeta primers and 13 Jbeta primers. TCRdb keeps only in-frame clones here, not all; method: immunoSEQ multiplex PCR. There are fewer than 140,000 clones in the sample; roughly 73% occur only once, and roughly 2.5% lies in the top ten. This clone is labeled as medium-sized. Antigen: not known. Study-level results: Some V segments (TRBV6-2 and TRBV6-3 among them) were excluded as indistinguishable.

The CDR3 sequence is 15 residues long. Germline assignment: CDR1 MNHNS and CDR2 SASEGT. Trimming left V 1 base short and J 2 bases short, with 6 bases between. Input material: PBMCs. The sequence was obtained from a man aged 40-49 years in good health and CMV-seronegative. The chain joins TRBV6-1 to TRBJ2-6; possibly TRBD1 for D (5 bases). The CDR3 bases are TGTGCCAGCAGTGAAGGGACAACTGGGGCCAACGTCCTGACTTTC. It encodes CASSEGTTGANVLTF.